This T cell receptor beta chain comes out of a study of OX40 agonist ivuxolimab in advanced cancers. Whole-study results and caveats: Dose levels from 0.1 to 3.0 mg/kg saw CD4+ and CD8+ blood T cells expand clonally by week 6.

Notes on this clone: Its antigen is as yet unknown.

TCRdb's copy holds only in-frame clones and misses some; the assay was immunoSEQ multiplex PCR. Of some 70,000 clones in the sample, just over 85% were seen once. The V and J ends lost 4 bases and 5 bases respectively, with 7 bases between them. This CDR3 has 13 residues. Germline V lookup: CDR1 SGHRS, CDR2 YFSETQ. This sample comprised CD4+ or CD8+ T cells sorted from blood, obtained in a trial of the OX40 agonist ivuxolimab. The sequence derives from an adult with an advanced solid tumor such as melanoma, head and neck, liver or kidney cancer. The chain has TRBV5-1 and TRBJ1-6; D might be TRBD1 (6 bases). CDR3 loop: CASSRDNNSPLHF. The CDR3 DNA reads as TGCGCCAGCAGCCGGGACAATAATTCACCCCTCCACTTT.